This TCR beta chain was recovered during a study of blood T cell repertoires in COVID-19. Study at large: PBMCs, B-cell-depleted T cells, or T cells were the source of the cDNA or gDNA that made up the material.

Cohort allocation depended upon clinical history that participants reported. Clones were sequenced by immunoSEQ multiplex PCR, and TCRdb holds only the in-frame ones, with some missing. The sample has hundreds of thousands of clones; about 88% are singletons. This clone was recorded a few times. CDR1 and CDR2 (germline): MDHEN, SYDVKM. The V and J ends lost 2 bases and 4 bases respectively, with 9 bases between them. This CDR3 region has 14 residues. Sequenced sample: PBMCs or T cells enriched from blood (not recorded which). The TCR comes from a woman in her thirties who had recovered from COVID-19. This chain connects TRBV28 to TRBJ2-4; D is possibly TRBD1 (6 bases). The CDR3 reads CASSLQTGKNIQYF. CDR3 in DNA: TGTGCCAGCAGTTTACAAACAGGGAAAAACATTCAGTACTTC.